The clone carrying this TCR beta chain was picked up many times. Its antigen is not known. The entry originates in a study of early T cells in non-severe SARS-CoV-2 infection. Study at large: Sequencing input comprised bulk RNA from unsorted whole blood; chain pairing was not available. Study-wide points: The study's VDJdb matching favored anti-spike CD8 responses and missed private and CD4 specificities.

Trimming removed 0 bases at V and 5 bases at J, with 13 bases between. The CDR3 length is 15 residues. In germline, CDR1 is KGHSH, CDR2 LQKENI. The TCR library protocol attached unique molecular identifiers to the individual cDNA molecules. TCRdb passed the 5' RACE reads through MiXCR, listing each CDR3 protein once. The sample lists 20,000 to 25,000 distinct CDR3 sequences, around 4% occurring once. The sequence came from an adult who was a healthcare worker with PCR-confirmed SARS-CoV-2 infection or an uninfected control (not recorded which). V gene TRBV18 combines with J gene TRBJ1-1, with D possibly TRBD1 on 6 matching bases. The sequenced sample was whole blood. The CDR3 bases are TGTGCCAGCTCACCACCGGCAGGGAGGGGGACTGAAGCTTTCTTT. Translating gives CASSPPAGRGTEAFF.